This T cell receptor beta chain was observed in a study of cytomegalovirus exposure and HLA in healthy donors. Study-level findings and limits: Within the roughly 120 validation repertoires, first-cohort TCR clusters tended to co-occur, according to a later analysis. Cytomegalovirus-associated status was assigned to fewer than 200 TCR beta chains.

This table comes from immunoSEQ multiplex PCR, and its TCRdb copy is limited to in-frame clones, with some not included. Here the sample spans about 89,000 clones, almost 85% being singletons. Germline values: CDR1 LNHDA, CDR2 SQIVND (reference sequence). V was cut by 5 bases and J by 3 bases, with 14 bases left in between. CDR3 length: 14 residues. For this clone: Its antigen is as yet unknown.

This clonotype was sampled from a woman between 18 and 29 years old in good health and CMV-seropositive. The source material was PBMCs. The chain carries TRBV19 and TRBJ2-7, with D unclear. The CDR3 nucleotides are TGTGCCAGTAGTTGGCAGGTCGACCACTACGAGCAGTACTTC. This encodes CASSWQVDHYEQYF.